One and the same sample provided the 5 T cell receptor beta chains below, sequenced in a study of blood T cell repertoires in COVID-19. Assay: immunoSEQ multiplex PCR; the TCRdb copy retains only in-frame clones and omits some. Among under 150,000 clones, roughly 90% were seen once, and the ten largest hold around 3.8%. The sequencing sample was made of peripheral blood. These receptors were taken from a man in his fifties with active COVID-19.

The chain recombines TRBV6-5 with TRBJ2-7, with TRBD1 matching 7 bases. The junction had 12 bases not matched to a gene; V was cut back by 6 bases and J by 7 bases. The CDR3 extends over 14 amino acids. Germline V gives CDR1 MNHEY, CDR2 SVGAGI. The CDR3 DNA reads TGTGCCAGCAGCCCAGGGGGAGACGTCTTTGAGCAGTACGTC. It specifies CASSPGGDVFEQYV.

The rearrangement uses TRBV5-1 and TRBJ1-3, with D unresolved. Per germline, CDR1 SGHRS and CDR2 YFSETQ. The CDR3 has 15 residues. Deletions cut 0 bases from V and 0 bases from J, with 7 bases between. CDR3 nucleotide sequence: TGCGCCAGCAGCTTGGTTCCAGACTCTGGAAACACCATATATTTT. Encoded protein: CASSLVPDSGNTIYF.

A word on this clone: At one end, the junction sequence differs from germline, possibly due to a read error. The chain joins TRBV5-5 to TRBJ2-3; TRBD2 aligns across 9 bases. The CDR3 totals 15 residues. Per the germline V gene, CDR1 is SGHKS and CDR2 is YYEKEE (reference sequence). DNA for the CDR3: TGTGCCAGCAACTTGGGACTAGCTTACACAGATACGCAGTATTTT. Encoded protein: CASNLGLAYTDTQYF. Filled out from reference TRBV5-5 and TRBJ2-3, the complete variable domain reads DAGVTQSPTHLIKTRGQQVTLRCSPISGHKSVSWYQQVLGQGPQFIFQYYEKEERGRGNFPDRFSARQFPNYSSELNVNALLLGDSALYLCASNLGLAYTDTQYFGPGTRLTVL.

V and J are TRBV4-1 and TRBJ2-2; 11 bases are shared with TRBD2. Germline V gene sequence: CDR1 MGHRA, CDR2 YSYEKL. The CDR3 covers 19 residues. V gave up 2 bases and J gave up 1 base; unmatched junction bases: 9. The CDR3 loop reads CASSQHPGTSGGNTGELFF. The CDR3 DNA follows: TGCGCCAGCAGCCAACACCCCGGGACTAGCGGCGGGAACACCGGGGAGCTGTTTTTT.

The chain employs TRBV29-1 and TRBJ2-1; 13 bases match TRBD2. This CDR3 region has 14 residues. Germline trimming cut 7 bases from V and 5 bases from J; bases unmatched to any gene: 5. In germline, CDR1 is SQVTM, CDR2 ANQGSEA. The CDR3: CSGIGTSGDNEQFF. CDR3 coding DNA: TGCAGCGGCATCGGGACTAGCGGGGACAATGAGCAGTTCTTC.